The rows below give T cell receptor beta chains drawn from one sample of a study of CD8 T cell repertoires and HIV-1 epitope variants. Data came from immunoSEQ multiplex PCR; TCRdb stores just in-frame clones and leaves some out. The repertoire holds about 95,000 clones, roughly four fifths seen once, with around 24% in the top ten. What was sequenced was uncultured baseline CD8+ T cells from peripheral blood mononuclear cells (PBMCs). These receptors were obtained from a male donor with HIV. Both conserved end residues are trimmed from each CDR3. The order of the fields is CDR3 protein, V gene.

ATSRDLGHEQY | TRBV15
ASSPRGGLGTEAF | TRBV5-6
ASSFLAGPNEQF | TRBV11-2
ASGTRSGEQF | TRBV7-2
ASSPPLGGSSYNEQF | TRBV18
ASSDGTSGSYNEQF | TRBV2
ASSMGARGRYGYT | TRBV19
ASSSGTSLAHGYT | TRBV9
AWSVLGIYGYT | TRBV30
SVVASQTQY | TRBV29-1
ASSLQGSGGAEVKTQY | TRBV13
ASSAGGNTEAF | TRBV6-5
ASSTRGENTEAF | TRBV7-9
ASRERDYGYT | TRBV19
ASSPPKSGRSEDTQY | TRBV7-9
ASSLTGGPETQY | TRBV19
ASSFGPSYEQY | TRBV7-2
ASSLRGESHTGELF | TRBV5-1
ASSPFGGTEAF | TRBV18
ASSEAGGPKNIQY | TRBV6-1
ASSTGDLGSYEQY | TRBV5-1
AWKQEETQY | TRBV30
SVEELAGGYEQY | TRBV29-1
ASSLETGYTEAF | TRBV5-1
ASSDRDPHH | TRBV28
ASSIHNWGNEQF | TRBV28
ASSGQGLYYEQY | TRBV5-4
ASSKLDSGTGE | TRBV6-1
ASSLGFSYEQY | TRBV5-4
ATSRARGAGPQH | TRBV15
ASSSDTSGNTIY | TRBV7-2
ASRRQGAGEQY | TRBV28
ASSLGGPGVAYEQY | TRBV7-6
ASSRGLAGTGELF | TRBV5-4
ASSLGGQGHFEQF | TRBV5-1
ASSYGGNQPQH | TRBV6-5